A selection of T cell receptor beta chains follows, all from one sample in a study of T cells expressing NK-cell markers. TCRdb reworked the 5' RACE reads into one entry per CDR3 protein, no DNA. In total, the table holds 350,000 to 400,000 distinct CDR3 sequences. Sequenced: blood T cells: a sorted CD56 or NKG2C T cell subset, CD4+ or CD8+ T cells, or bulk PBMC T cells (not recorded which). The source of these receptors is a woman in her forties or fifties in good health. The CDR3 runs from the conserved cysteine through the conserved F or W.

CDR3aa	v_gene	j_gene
CASTVRGENTEAFF	TRBV11-3	TRBJ1-1
CASSTHTLAEANTGELFF	TRBV5-1	TRBJ2-2
CASKAQGRSNEKLFF	TRBV12-3/TRBV12-4	TRBJ1-4
CSARTANYGYTF	TRBV20-1	TRBJ1-2
CASGELGETQYF	TRBV6-5	TRBJ2-5
CASSRAFSGRTYNEQFF	TRBV11-2	TRBJ2-1
CSVAVGGWYNEQFF	TRBV29-1	TRBJ2-1
CASSLVGTAYGYTF	TRBV5-1	TRBJ1-2
CASSPASGNTGELFF	TRBV10-1	TRBJ2-2
CASSTGPENIQYF	TRBV7-3	TRBJ2-4